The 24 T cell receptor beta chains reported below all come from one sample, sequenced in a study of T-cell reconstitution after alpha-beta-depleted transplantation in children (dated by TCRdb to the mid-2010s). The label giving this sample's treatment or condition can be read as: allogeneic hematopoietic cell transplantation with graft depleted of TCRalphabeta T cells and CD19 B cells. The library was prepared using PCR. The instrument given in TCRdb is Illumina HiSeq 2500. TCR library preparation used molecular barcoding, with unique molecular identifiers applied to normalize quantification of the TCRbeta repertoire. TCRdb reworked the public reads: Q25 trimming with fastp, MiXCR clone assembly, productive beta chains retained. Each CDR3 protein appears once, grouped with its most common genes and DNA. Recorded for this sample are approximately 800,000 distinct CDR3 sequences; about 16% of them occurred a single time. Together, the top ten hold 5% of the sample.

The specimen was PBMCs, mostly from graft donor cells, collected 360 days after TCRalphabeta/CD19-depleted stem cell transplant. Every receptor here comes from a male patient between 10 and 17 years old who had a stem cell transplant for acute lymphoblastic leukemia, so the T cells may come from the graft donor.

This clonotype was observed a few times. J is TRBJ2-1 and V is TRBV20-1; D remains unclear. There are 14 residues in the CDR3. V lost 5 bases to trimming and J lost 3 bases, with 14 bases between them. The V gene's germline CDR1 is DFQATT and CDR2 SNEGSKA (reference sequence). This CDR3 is CSARGLLNYNEQFF. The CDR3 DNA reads TGCAGTGCTCGTGGGTTACTCAACTACAATGAGCAGTTCTTC.

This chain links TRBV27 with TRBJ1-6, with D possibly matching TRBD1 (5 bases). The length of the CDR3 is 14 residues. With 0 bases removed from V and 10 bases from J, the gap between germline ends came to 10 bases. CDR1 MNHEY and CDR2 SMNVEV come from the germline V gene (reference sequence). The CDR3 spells CASSLSQGGSPLHF. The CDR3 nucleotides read TGTGCCAGCAGTTTATCGCAGGGAGGATCACCCCTCCACTTT.

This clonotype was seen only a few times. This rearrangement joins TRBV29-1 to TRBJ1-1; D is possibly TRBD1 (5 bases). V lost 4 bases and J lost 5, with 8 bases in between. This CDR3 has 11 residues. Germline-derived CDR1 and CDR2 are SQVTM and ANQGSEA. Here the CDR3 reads CSVAEGTEAFF. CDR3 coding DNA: TGCAGCGTTGCGGAGGGGACTGAAGCTTTCTTT. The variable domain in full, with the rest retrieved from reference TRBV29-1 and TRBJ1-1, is SAVISQKPSRDICQRGTSLTIQCQVDSQVTMMFWYRQQPGQSLTLIATANQGSEATYESGFVIDKFPISRPNLTFSTLTVSNMSPEDSSIYLCSVAEGTEAFFGQGTRLTVV.

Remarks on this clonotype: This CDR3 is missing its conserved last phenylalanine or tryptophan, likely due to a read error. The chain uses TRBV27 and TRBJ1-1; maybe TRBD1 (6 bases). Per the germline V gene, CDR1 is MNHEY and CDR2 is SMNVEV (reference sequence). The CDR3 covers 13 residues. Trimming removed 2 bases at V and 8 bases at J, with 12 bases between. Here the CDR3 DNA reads TGTGCCAGCAGTTTAAGGAGGCAGGGGGAAGCTTTCTTA. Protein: CASSLRRQGEAFL.

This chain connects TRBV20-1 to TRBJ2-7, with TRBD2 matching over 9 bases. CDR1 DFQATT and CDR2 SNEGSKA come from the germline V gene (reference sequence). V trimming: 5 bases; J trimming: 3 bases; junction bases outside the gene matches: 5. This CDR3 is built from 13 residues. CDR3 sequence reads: CSAQGLAFYEQYF. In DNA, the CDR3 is TGCAGTGCTCAGGGACTAGCCTTCTACGAGCAGTACTTC.

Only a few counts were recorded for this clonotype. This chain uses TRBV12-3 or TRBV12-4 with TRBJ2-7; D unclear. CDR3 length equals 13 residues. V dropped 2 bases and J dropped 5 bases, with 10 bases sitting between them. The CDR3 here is CASSLRSPDEQYF. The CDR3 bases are TGTGCCAGCAGTTTAAGATCACCCGACGAGCAGTACTTC.

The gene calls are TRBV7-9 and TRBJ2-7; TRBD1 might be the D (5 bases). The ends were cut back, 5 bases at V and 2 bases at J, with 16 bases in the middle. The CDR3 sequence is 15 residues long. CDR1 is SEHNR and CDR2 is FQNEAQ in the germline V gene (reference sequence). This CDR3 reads CASSIGGHLAYEQYF. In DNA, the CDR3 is TGTGCCAGCAGCATAGGCGGACACCTAGCCTACGAGCAGTACTTC.

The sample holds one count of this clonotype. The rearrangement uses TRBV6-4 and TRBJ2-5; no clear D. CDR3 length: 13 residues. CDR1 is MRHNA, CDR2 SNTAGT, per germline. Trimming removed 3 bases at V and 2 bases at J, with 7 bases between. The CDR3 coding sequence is TGTGCCAGCAGTGAAAGGGATCAAGAGACCCAGTACTTC. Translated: CASSERDQETQYF.

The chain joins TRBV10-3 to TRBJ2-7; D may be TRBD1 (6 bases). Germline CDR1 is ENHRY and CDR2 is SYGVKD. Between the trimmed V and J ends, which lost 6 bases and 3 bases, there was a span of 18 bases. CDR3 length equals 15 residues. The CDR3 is CAISTVGGSSYEQYF. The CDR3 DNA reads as TGTGCCATCAGCACCGTAGGGGGTAGCAGCTACGAGCAGTACTTC.

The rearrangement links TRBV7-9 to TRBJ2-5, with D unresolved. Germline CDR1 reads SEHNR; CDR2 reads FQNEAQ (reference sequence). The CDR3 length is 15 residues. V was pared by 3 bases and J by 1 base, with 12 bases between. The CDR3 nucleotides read TGTGCCAGCAGCTTCCAGACCGTGATCCAAGAGACCCAGTACTTC. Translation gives CASSFQTVIQETQYF.

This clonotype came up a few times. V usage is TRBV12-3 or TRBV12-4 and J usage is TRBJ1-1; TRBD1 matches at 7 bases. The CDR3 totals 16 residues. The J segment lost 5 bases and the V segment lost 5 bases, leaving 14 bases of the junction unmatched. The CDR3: CASSPPNMPGGTEAFF. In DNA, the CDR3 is TGTGCCAGCAGTCCGCCGAATATGCCAGGGGGAACTGAAGCTTTCTTT.

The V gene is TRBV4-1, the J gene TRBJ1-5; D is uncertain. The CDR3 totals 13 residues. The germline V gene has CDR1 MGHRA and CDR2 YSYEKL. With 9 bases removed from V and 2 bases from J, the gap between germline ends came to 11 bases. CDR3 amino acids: CASGQVGNQPQHF. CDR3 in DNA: TGCGCCAGTGGGCAGGTGGGCAATCAGCCCCAGCATTTT.

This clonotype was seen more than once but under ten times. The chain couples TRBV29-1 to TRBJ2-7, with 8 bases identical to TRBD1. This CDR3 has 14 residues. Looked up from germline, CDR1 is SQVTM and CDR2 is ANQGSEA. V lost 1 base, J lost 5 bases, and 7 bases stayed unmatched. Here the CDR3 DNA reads TGCAGCGTTGAAGGTTGGACAGGGCCCAACGAGCAGTACTTC. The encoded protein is CSVEGWTGPNEQYF.

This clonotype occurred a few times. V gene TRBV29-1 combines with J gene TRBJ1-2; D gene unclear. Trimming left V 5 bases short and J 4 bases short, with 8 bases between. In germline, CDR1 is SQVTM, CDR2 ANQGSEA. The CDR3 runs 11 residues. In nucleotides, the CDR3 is TGCAGCGTTTTCCTTTTCTATGGCTACACCTTC. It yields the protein CSVFLFYGYTF.

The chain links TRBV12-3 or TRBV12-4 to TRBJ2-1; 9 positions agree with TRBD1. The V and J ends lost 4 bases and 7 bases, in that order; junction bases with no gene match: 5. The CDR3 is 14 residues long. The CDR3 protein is CASSSRTGVNEQFF. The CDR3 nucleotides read TGTGCCAGCAGTTCGCGGACAGGGGTGAATGAGCAGTTCTTC.

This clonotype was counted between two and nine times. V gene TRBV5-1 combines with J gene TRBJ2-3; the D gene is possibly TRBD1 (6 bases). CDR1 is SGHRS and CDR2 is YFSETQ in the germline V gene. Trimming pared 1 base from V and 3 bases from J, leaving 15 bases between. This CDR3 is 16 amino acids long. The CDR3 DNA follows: TGCGCCAGCAGCTTGCCTGGGACATCGGCAACAGATACGCAGTATTTT. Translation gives CASSLPGTSATDTQYF.

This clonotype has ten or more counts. The CDR3 coding sequence is TGTGCCAGCAGCTTGCTCCGGGACAGGGGCATGAACACTGAAGCTTTCTTT. Translating it yields CASSLLRDRGMNTEAFF. This rearrangement joins TRBV5-5 to TRBJ1-1, with 10 bases matching TRBD1. V lost 1 base to trimming and J lost 0 bases; unmatched junction nucleotides: 6. The CDR3 spans 17 residues. Germline CDR1 reads SGHKS; CDR2 reads YYEKEE (reference sequence).

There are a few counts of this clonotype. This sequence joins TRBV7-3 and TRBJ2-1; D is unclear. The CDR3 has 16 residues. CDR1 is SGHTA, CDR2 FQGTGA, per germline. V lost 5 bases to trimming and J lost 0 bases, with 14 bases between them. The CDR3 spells CASSPRGVSSYNEQFF. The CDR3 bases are TGTGCCAGCAGCCCCCGCGGCGTGAGCTCCTACAATGAGCAGTTCTTC.

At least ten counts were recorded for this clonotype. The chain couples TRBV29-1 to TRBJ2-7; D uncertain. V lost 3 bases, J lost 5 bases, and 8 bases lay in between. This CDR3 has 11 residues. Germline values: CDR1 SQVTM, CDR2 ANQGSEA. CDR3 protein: CSVEVLNEQYF. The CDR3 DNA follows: TGCAGCGTTGAGGTACTTAACGAGCAGTACTTC.

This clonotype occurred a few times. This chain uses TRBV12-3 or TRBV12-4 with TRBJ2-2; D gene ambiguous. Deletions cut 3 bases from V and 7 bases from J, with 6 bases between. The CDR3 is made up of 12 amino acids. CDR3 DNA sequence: TGTGCCAGCAGTTTCCGTTACGGGGAGCTGTTTTTT. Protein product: CASSFRYGELFF.

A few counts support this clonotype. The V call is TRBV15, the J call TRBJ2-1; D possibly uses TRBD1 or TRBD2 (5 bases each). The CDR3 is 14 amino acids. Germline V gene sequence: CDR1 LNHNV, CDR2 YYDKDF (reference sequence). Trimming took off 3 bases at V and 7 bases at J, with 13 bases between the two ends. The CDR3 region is CATSRGVLGNEQFF. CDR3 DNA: TGTGCCACCAGCAGGGGGGTACTAGGAAATGAGCAGTTCTTC.

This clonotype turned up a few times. CDR3: CSVVTVYLKGATPSYEQYF. CDR3 in DNA: TGCAGCGTTGTGACCGTGTATCTAAAGGGAGCGACCCCCTCGTACGAGCAGTACTTC. The V call is TRBV29-1, the J call TRBJ2-7; TRBD2 might be the D (5 bases). Germline values: CDR1 SQVTM, CDR2 ANQGSEA. The CDR3 is made up of 19 amino acids. The V and J ends lost 4 bases and 4 bases respectively, with 32 bases between them.

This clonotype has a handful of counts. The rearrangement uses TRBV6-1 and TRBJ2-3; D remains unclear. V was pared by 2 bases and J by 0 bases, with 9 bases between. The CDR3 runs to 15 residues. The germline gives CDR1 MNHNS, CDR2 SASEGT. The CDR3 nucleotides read TGTGCCAGCAGTGAAATAGGTTTTAGCACAGATACGCAGTATTTT. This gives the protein CASSEIGFSTDTQYF.

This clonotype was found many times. The CDR3 loop reads CASCGSRGIDTQYF. The CDR3 bases are TGTGCCAGTTGTGGGTCCCGGGGGATAGATACGCAGTATTTT. The V and J genes are TRBV12-3 or TRBV12-4 and TRBJ2-3, with D maybe TRBD2 (6 bases). V lost 9 bases, J lost 5 bases, and 18 bases lay in between. The CDR3 sequence is 14 residues long.